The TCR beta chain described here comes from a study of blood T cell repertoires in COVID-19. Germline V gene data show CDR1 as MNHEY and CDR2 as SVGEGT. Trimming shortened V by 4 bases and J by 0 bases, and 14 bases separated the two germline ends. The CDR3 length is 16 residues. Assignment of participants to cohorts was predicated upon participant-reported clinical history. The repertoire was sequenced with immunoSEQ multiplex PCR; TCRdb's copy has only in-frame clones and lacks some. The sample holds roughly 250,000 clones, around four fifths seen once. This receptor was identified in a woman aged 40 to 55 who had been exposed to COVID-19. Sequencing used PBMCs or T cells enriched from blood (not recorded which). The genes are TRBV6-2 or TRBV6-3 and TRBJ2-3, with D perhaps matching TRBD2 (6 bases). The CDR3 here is CASSSGVRSSTDTQYF. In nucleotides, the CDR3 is TGTGCCAGCAGTTCGGGGGTCAGATCTAGCACAGATACGCAGTATTTT.